This T cell receptor (beta chain) was sequenced for a study of blood T cell repertoires in COVID-19 (dated by TCRdb to 2020 to 2021). For context, the study as a whole: The collaborator samples originated in the United States, Italy and Spain and spanned the acute and convalescent phases of COVID-19. The prospective study material was composed of cDNA or gDNA derived from T cells, B-cell-depleted T cells, or PBMCs. Subjects who had been exposed to COVID-19, were actively infected with it, or had recovered from it provided the deeply sampled blood TCRbeta repertoires that made up the dataset. The repertoires were released in a freely available public database meant as a resource for research on the immune response to SARS-CoV-2. Samples were obtained from the ongoing ImmuneRACE study (first 160 participants) and from over 1,000 subjects provided by 6 global collaborators. A de-identified subject ID, COVID-19 status, age in years and sex were almost always included in the sample metadata. HLA class I and class II types, where available, came from metadata supplied by the sample provider rather than from assay-based typing. Broader findings and caveats from the paper: Clinical and demographic metadata were provided uncurated, with the amount varying by source and participant.

The immunoSEQ Assay, a bias-controlled multiplex PCR, was used to amplify TCRbeta CDR3 regions from genomic DNA. In the original analysis: The number of nucleated cells in each sample was estimated from the amplification of reference gene primers within the assay. To quantify the absolute abundance of each unique TCRbeta CDR3 rearrangement, sequence reads were collapsed and filtered. For each sample, productive Simpson clonality was calculated as the square root of Simpson's diversity index across productive rearrangements. TCRdb carries this immuneACCESS record with in-frame sequences only. Its versions omit some clonotypes, under half of them owing to an unresolved V gene in the studies checked, with the rest unexplained. That table furnishes V, J and clone size, whereas the DNA furnished D and trimming. The sample includes tens of thousands of clones, with approximately 84% observed a single time. The ten largest make up roughly 12% of the sample.

In the case of this clone: Its antigen is still unknown. No qualities accompany the bases; no much larger clone lies one base away.

The collaborating institutions used their own protocols to collect whole blood in K2EDTA tubes. For TCRbeta analysis, collaborators shipped samples in one of three forms: frozen whole blood, isolated PBMCs, or DNA extracted from either of those sample types. V is reduced by 2 bases and J by 0 bases, leaving a spacing of 10 bases between them. Spanning cysteine to phenylalanine, the CDR3 consists of 15 amino acids. Only the CDR3 DNA is retained, 45 bases long and in frame from the first base. CDR1 is given as MNHEY and CDR2 as SMNVEV, both from the germline V gene (reference sequence). The clonotype originates from a human donor in a cohort sampled during active COVID-19. Sequenced sample: peripheral blood. The sequence is built from TRBV27 and TRBJ1-1; no D gene call is confident. The sequenced DNA is TGTGCCAGCAGTTTAAGGCCGGGGATGAACACTGAAGCTTTCTTT. This translates into CASSLRPGMNTEAFF.